This is a list of T cell receptor beta chains from one sample in a study of T cell responses to AZD1222 COVID-19 vaccine. Generated by immunoSEQ multiplex PCR, the TCRdb table keeps only in-frame clones and is missing some. The table has around 120,000 clones, 88% seen once. The sequencing here drew on peripheral blood, taken on day 0 of AZD1222 vaccination. These receptors came from an adult in good health. CDR3s include the opening cysteine and the closing phenylalanine or tryptophan.

v_call: TRBV19; j_call: TRBJ1-2; cdr3_aa: CASSRDTGGRGYTF
v_call: TRBV29-1; j_call: TRBJ2-4; cdr3_aa: CSVEAETNIQYF
v_call: TRBV19; j_call: TRBJ2-1; cdr3_aa: CASMGGTSGAGSYNEQFF
v_call: TRBV29-1; j_call: TRBJ2-2; cdr3_aa: CSVETNSNTGELFF
v_call: TRBV30; j_call: TRBJ1-1; cdr3_aa: CAWSAGLRAFF
v_call: TRBV4-3; j_call: TRBJ1-3; cdr3_aa: CASSQAGQGNTIYF
v_call: TRBV28; j_call: TRBJ1-5; cdr3_aa: CASSFKGYSNQPQHF
v_call: TRBV14; j_call: TRBJ1-6; cdr3_aa: CASSRGRGSPLHF
v_call: TRBV5-1; j_call: TRBJ2-7; cdr3_aa: CASSSGASGPSYEQYF
v_call: TRBV5-1; j_call: TRBJ1-2; cdr3_aa: CASSTGTGGGLDYGYTF
v_call: TRBV27; j_call: TRBJ2-5; cdr3_aa: CASSFHQTGGQETQYF
v_call: TRBV12-3/TRBV12-4; j_call: TRBJ1-5; cdr3_aa: CARGTDPNQPQHF
v_call: TRBV9; j_call: TRBJ2-2; cdr3_aa: CASSVRLARGTGELFF
v_call: TRBV28; j_call: TRBJ1-2; cdr3_aa: CASSSLALPHGYTF
v_call: TRBV5-1; j_call: TRBJ1-1; cdr3_aa: CASSDQGPSNTEAFF
v_call: TRBV9; j_call: TRBJ2-2; cdr3_aa: CASSVDRGNTGELFF
v_call: TRBV25-1; j_call: TRBJ1-1; cdr3_aa: CASSGLWQPPFF
v_call: TRBV5-1; j_call: TRBJ2-1; cdr3_aa: CASSAGGQSYNEQFF
v_call: TRBV11-3; j_call: TRBJ1-1; cdr3_aa: CASSLPGGTEAFF
v_call: TRBV10-3; j_call: TRBJ1-2; cdr3_aa: CAIIGMWGYTF
v_call: TRBV2; j_call: TRBJ2-1; cdr3_aa: CASLKGGGHNEQFF
v_call: TRBV9; j_call: TRBJ1-1; cdr3_aa: CASGGMTTEAFF
v_call: TRBV5-6; j_call: TRBJ2-7; cdr3_aa: CASSFLGYEQYF
v_call: TRBV7-3; j_call: TRBJ1-1; cdr3_aa: CASSLSQGVTEAFF
v_call: TRBV6-1; j_call: TRBJ2-3; cdr3_aa: CASSEEQGAGDTQYF
v_call: TRBV5-8; j_call: TRBJ1-5; cdr3_aa: CASSLGGLPNQPQHF
v_call: TRBV6-2/TRBV6-3; j_call: TRBJ1-2; cdr3_aa: CASSQDGTGYGYTF
v_call: TRBV28; j_call: TRBJ1-3; cdr3_aa: CASSSTGTGNGNTIYF
v_call: TRBV5-4; j_call: TRBJ1-1; cdr3_aa: CASNPGQGAEAFF
v_call: TRBV27; j_call: TRBJ2-2; cdr3_aa: CASGPGFGELFF
v_call: TRBV7-9; j_call: TRBJ2-1; cdr3_aa: CASSPQGMGTGEQFF
v_call: TRBV7-2; j_call: TRBJ2-7; cdr3_aa: CASSVGVNEQYF
v_call: TRBV6-1; j_call: TRBJ2-7; cdr3_aa: CASSESGTGLYEQYF